Described below is a single TCR beta chain sequence and its context. The data stem from a study of blood T cells in healthy people across ages. This CDR3 region has 15 residues. Trimming shortened V by 4 bases and J by 5 bases, and 12 bases separated the two germline ends. The germline gives CDR1 MNHNS, CDR2 SASEGT. Next came a second PCR, run for about 6 to 12 cycles, which used a sample-barcoded 5' primer along with a J-beta primer mix. TCRdb used MiXCR to reprocess the 5' RACE reads, holding one entry per CDR3 protein. The sample consists of about 940,000 distinct CDR3 sequences, 48% of them appearing once.

Sequencing input: blood. This sequence originates from a man aged 30 to 45 in good health. This chain uses TRBV6-1 with TRBJ1-6, with D hard to call. The DNA for the CDR3 is TGTGCCAGCAGTGCAAATCGGGCCAATAATTCACCCCTCCACTTT. This codes for CASSANRANNSPLHF.